The clone carrying this T cell receptor (beta chain) appeared many times. The data are from a study of neurological immune-mediated disorders. MiXCR, run by TCRdb on the 5' RACE reads, gives a single entry per CDR3 protein. The repertoire holds about 55,000 distinct CDR3 sequences, with about 4.2% as singletons. Looked up from germline, CDR1 is SQVTM and CDR2 is ANQGSEA. Trimming cost V 8 bases and J 8 bases, with 18 bases left between them. This CDR3 has 13 amino acids. This sequence originates from a man aged 45 to 65 with multiple sclerosis. The sequenced sample was PBMCs. V gene TRBV29-1 combines with J gene TRBJ1-4, with D maybe TRBD1 (5 bases). CDR3 loop: CSCGAGGGEKLFF. The CDR3 coding sequence is TGCAGCTGCGGGGCGGGGGGAGGAGAAAAACTGTTTTTT.